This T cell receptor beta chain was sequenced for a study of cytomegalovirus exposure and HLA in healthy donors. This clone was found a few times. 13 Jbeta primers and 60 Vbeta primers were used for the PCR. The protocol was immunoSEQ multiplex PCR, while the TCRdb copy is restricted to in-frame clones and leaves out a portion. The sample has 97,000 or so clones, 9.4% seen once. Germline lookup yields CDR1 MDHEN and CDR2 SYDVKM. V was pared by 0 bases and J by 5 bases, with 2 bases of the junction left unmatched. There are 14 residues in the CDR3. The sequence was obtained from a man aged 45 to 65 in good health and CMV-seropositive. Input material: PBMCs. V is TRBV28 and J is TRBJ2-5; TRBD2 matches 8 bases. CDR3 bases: TGTGCCAGCAGTTTATGGAGCGGGAGTGAGACCCAGTACTTC. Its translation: CASSLWSGSETQYF.